The rows below give T cell receptor beta chains drawn from one sample of a study of shared clonotypes between healthy human individuals. Profiling relied on immunoSEQ multiplex PCR, and the TCRdb table lists in-frame clones only, not all of them. The sample carries about 1.5 million clones, under 99% recorded once. Sequencing was done on a sample of naive CD4+ T cells sorted from blood. These TCRs come from a man under 40 in good health. Both conserved end residues are part of each CDR3. The order of the fields is J gene, clone size, D gene, V gene, CDR3 protein, CDR3 DNA. The D gene is left open where the match is weak. Some rows mark clone size as missing; the rest say once, few, many or name a class of expanded clone.

j_call: TRBJ1-5; clone_size: NA; d_call: TRBD1; v_call: TRBV7-2; cdr3_aa: CASSPRTGHNQPQHF; cdr3_nt: TGTGCCAGCAGCCCCCGGACAGGGCACAATCAGCCCCAGCATTTT
j_call: TRBJ2-1; clone_size: NA; d_call: TRBD2; v_call: TRBV5-4; cdr3_aa: CASSLQSGSYNEQFF; cdr3_nt: TGTGCCAGCAGCTTGCAGAGCGGGAGTTACAATGAGCAGTTCTTC
j_call: TRBJ2-7; clone_size: NA; d_call: NA; v_call: TRBV28; cdr3_aa: CASSLGGVTYEQYF; cdr3_nt: TGTGCCAGCAGTTTAGGCGGGGTAACCTACGAGCAGTACTTC
j_call: TRBJ1-2; clone_size: few; d_call: NA; v_call: TRBV5-4; cdr3_aa: CASSWLRDYGGYTF; cdr3_nt: TGTGCCAGCAGCTGGCTCAGGGATTATGGTGGCTACACCTTC
j_call: TRBJ2-3; clone_size: NA; d_call: NA; v_call: TRBV7-9; cdr3_aa: CASSSTSTDTQYF; cdr3_nt: TGTGCCAGCAGTTCAACTAGCACAGATACGCAGTATTTT
j_call: TRBJ2-1; clone_size: NA; d_call: NA; v_call: TRBV5-6; cdr3_aa: CASSRTAGGHEQFF; cdr3_nt: TGTGCCAGCAGCCGCACAGCGGGTGGCCATGAGCAGTTCTTC
j_call: TRBJ1-1; clone_size: NA; d_call: NA; v_call: TRBV5-1; cdr3_aa: CASSFPSSSAGRGTEAFF; cdr3_nt: TGCGCCAGCAGCTTCCCCTCTTCGTCCGCCGGGAGAGGCACTGAAGCTTTCTTT
j_call: TRBJ2-1; clone_size: NA; d_call: NA; v_call: TRBV4-3; cdr3_aa: CASRRKTNSYNEQFF; cdr3_nt: TGCGCCAGCAGACGGAAGACGAACAGTTACAATGAGCAGTTCTTC
j_call: TRBJ1-2; clone_size: once; d_call: TRBD1; v_call: TRBV27; cdr3_aa: CASRKTGLSGGGYTF; cdr3_nt: TGTGCCAGCAGGAAGACAGGGCTAAGCGGAGGTGGCTACACCTTC
j_call: TRBJ1-1; clone_size: NA; d_call: TRBD1; v_call: TRBV9; cdr3_aa: CASSVQTGGTEAFF; cdr3_nt: TGTGCCAGCAGCGTCCAAACAGGGGGAACTGAAGCTTTCTTT
j_call: TRBJ2-5; clone_size: NA; d_call: NA; v_call: TRBV10-3; cdr3_aa: CAISDRMQETQYF; cdr3_nt: TGTGCCATCAGTGACAGGATGCAAGAGACCCAGTACTTC
j_call: TRBJ2-2; clone_size: NA; d_call: NA; v_call: TRBV20-1; cdr3_aa: CSAAVPGELFF; cdr3_nt: TGCAGTGCAGCGGTCCCGGGGGAGCTGTTTTTT
j_call: TRBJ2-7; clone_size: NA; d_call: NA; v_call: TRBV28; cdr3_aa: CASMSSGESYEQYF; cdr3_nt: TGTGCCAGCATGTCTTCAGGAGAATCCTACGAGCAGTACTTC
j_call: TRBJ2-3; clone_size: NA; d_call: TRBD2; v_call: TRBV6-1; cdr3_aa: CASSERVLAGGGTDTQYF; cdr3_nt: TGTGCCAGCAGTGAAAGGGTACTAGCGGGAGGAGGCACAGATACGCAGTATTTT
j_call: TRBJ2-5; clone_size: once; d_call: TRBD1; v_call: TRBV28; cdr3_aa: CASRRWTGERETQYF; cdr3_nt: TGTGCCAGCAGACGATGGACAGGGGAGCGGGAGACCCAGTACTTC
j_call: TRBJ1-1; clone_size: NA; d_call: TRBD1; v_call: TRBV6-4; cdr3_aa: CASSAGGLTEAFF; cdr3_nt: TGTGCCAGCAGTGCAGGGGGACTAACTGAAGCTTTCTTT
j_call: TRBJ2-1; clone_size: NA; d_call: NA; v_call: TRBV14; cdr3_aa: CASSPRGPGGEQFF; cdr3_nt: TGTGCCAGCAGCCCTCGGGGGCCAGGAGGTGAGCAGTTCTTC
j_call: TRBJ1-1; clone_size: NA; d_call: NA; v_call: TRBV5-1; cdr3_aa: CASSAVQGGEAFF; cdr3_nt: TGCGCCAGCAGCGCGGTGCAGGGAGGTGAAGCTTTCTTT
j_call: TRBJ2-6; clone_size: NA; d_call: NA; v_call: TRBV27; cdr3_aa: CASSFSGVGGANVLTF; cdr3_nt: TGTGCCAGCAGTTTTTCAGGAGTGGGTGGGGCCAACGTCCTGACTTTC
j_call: TRBJ2-7; clone_size: NA; d_call: NA; v_call: TRBV27; cdr3_aa: CASKGIAASYEQYF; cdr3_nt: TGTGCCAGCAAAGGCATAGCGGCCTCCTACGAGCAGTACTTC
j_call: TRBJ1-5; clone_size: NA; d_call: NA; v_call: TRBV30; cdr3_aa: CAWSQGDNQPQHF; cdr3_nt: TGTGCCTGGAGCCAGGGTGACAATCAGCCCCAGCATTTT
j_call: TRBJ2-7; clone_size: NA; d_call: NA; v_call: TRBV4-2; cdr3_aa: CASSLEAGEQYF; cdr3_nt: TGTGCCAGCAGCCTCGAAGCTGGCGAGCAGTACTTC
j_call: TRBJ2-5; clone_size: NA; d_call: NA; v_call: TRBV5-1; cdr3_aa: CASSRGTEEETQYF; cdr3_nt: TGCGCCAGCAGCCGCGGGACAGAAGAAGAGACCCAGTACTTC
j_call: TRBJ2-1; clone_size: NA; d_call: TRBD2; v_call: TRBV7-9; cdr3_aa: CASSLVGLAGNEQFF; cdr3_nt: TGTGCCAGCAGCTTAGTGGGACTAGCGGGTAATGAGCAGTTCTTC
j_call: TRBJ1-5; clone_size: NA; d_call: NA; v_call: TRBV7-9; cdr3_aa: CASSPGGARDSNQPQHF; cdr3_nt: TGTGCCAGCAGCCCTGGGGGGGCAAGGGATAGCAATCAGCCCCAGCATTTT
j_call: TRBJ2-1; clone_size: few; d_call: TRBD2; v_call: TRBV5-1; cdr3_aa: CASSLGTSGRAEQFF; cdr3_nt: TGCGCCAGCAGCTTAGGGACTAGCGGGAGGGCTGAGCAGTTCTTC
j_call: TRBJ2-5; clone_size: NA; d_call: NA; v_call: TRBV5-5; cdr3_aa: CASSLYNRQETQYF; cdr3_nt: TGTGCCAGCAGCTTGTACAACAGACAAGAGACCCAGTACTTC
j_call: TRBJ1-5; clone_size: NA; d_call: NA; v_call: TRBV5-4; cdr3_aa: CASSLTGRGSNQPQHF; cdr3_nt: TGTGCCAGCAGCTTGACGGGCAGGGGTAGCAATCAGCCCCAGCATTTT
j_call: TRBJ2-5; clone_size: NA; d_call: TRBD2; v_call: TRBV30; cdr3_aa: CAWTSGGETQYF; cdr3_nt: TGTGCCTGGACTAGCGGGGGAGAGACCCAGTACTTC
j_call: TRBJ1-1; clone_size: NA; d_call: NA; v_call: TRBV30; cdr3_aa: CAYRTQGNTEAFF; cdr3_nt: TGTGCCTACCGAACCCAGGGAAACACTGAAGCTTTCTTT
j_call: TRBJ2-7; clone_size: NA; d_call: NA; v_call: TRBV5-1; cdr3_aa: CASSQDPATYEQYF; cdr3_nt: TGCGCCAGCAGCCAGGACCCGGCCACCTACGAGCAGTACTTC
j_call: TRBJ2-3; clone_size: NA; d_call: TRBD2; v_call: TRBV5-8; cdr3_aa: CASILGLAGDADTQYF; cdr3_nt: TGTGCCAGCATATTAGGACTAGCGGGAGATGCGGATACGCAGTATTTT
j_call: TRBJ1-5; clone_size: NA; d_call: TRBD1; v_call: TRBV19; cdr3_aa: CASRDRVLQPQHF; cdr3_nt: TGTGCCAGTAGAGACAGGGTACTGCAGCCCCAGCATTTT
j_call: TRBJ1-5; clone_size: NA; d_call: NA; v_call: TRBV7-2; cdr3_aa: CASSRSGNNQPQHF; cdr3_nt: TGTGCCAGCAGCCGTTCCGGGAACAATCAGCCCCAGCATTTT
j_call: TRBJ2-2; clone_size: NA; d_call: TRBD1; v_call: TRBV7-6; cdr3_aa: CASSQTGGASTGELFF; cdr3_nt: TGTGCCAGCAGCCAAACAGGGGGCGCGAGCACCGGGGAGCTGTTTTTT
j_call: TRBJ2-7; clone_size: NA; d_call: NA; v_call: TRBV7-9; cdr3_aa: CASSPGVGEQYF; cdr3_nt: TGTGCCAGCAGCCCGGGGGTTGGGGAGCAGTACTTC
j_call: TRBJ1-5; clone_size: NA; d_call: TRBD1; v_call: TRBV27; cdr3_aa: CASNETGNSNQPQHF; cdr3_nt: TGTGCCAGCAACGAGACAGGGAATAGCAATCAGCCCCAGCATTTT
j_call: TRBJ1-1; clone_size: NA; d_call: NA; v_call: TRBV20-1; cdr3_aa: CSASMDTEAFF; cdr3_nt: TGCAGTGCTAGTATGGACACTGAAGCTTTCTTT
j_call: TRBJ2-3; clone_size: NA; d_call: TRBD1; v_call: TRBV9; cdr3_aa: CASRKQGASTDTQYF; cdr3_nt: TGTGCCAGCAGGAAACAGGGGGCAAGCACAGATACGCAGTATTTT
j_call: TRBJ2-5; clone_size: NA; d_call: TRBD1; v_call: TRBV6-5; cdr3_aa: CASTETGAQETQYF; cdr3_nt: TGTGCCAGCACCGAGACAGGGGCCCAAGAGACCCAGTACTTC
j_call: TRBJ2-6; clone_size: NA; d_call: NA; v_call: TRBV7-9; cdr3_aa: CASSLTITIPSGANVLTF; cdr3_nt: TGTGCCAGCAGCTTAACAATAACCATCCCCTCTGGGGCCAACGTCCTGACTTTC
j_call: TRBJ2-7; clone_size: NA; d_call: NA; v_call: TRBV25-1; cdr3_aa: CASSGHPSLYEQYF; cdr3_nt: TGTGCCAGCAGTGGACATCCGAGTCTATACGAGCAGTACTTC
j_call: TRBJ1-1; clone_size: NA; d_call: NA; v_call: TRBV5-6; cdr3_aa: CASSFQQRNTEAFF; cdr3_nt: TGTGCCAGCAGCTTCCAGCAGAGGAACACTGAAGCTTTCTTT
j_call: TRBJ1-4; clone_size: NA; d_call: NA; v_call: TRBV14; cdr3_aa: CASSLATGTRNEKLFF; cdr3_nt: TGTGCCAGCAGCCTAGCAACCGGGACACGAAATGAAAAACTGTTTTTT
j_call: TRBJ2-4; clone_size: NA; d_call: TRBD1; v_call: TRBV10-2; cdr3_aa: CASSESTDRTRLAKNIQYF; cdr3_nt: TGCGCCAGCAGTGAGTCGACGGACAGGACGCGCTTAGCCAAAAACATTCAGTACTTC
j_call: TRBJ2-1; clone_size: once; d_call: TRBD2; v_call: TRBV5-4; cdr3_aa: CASSSPLAGVNEQFF; cdr3_nt: TGTGCCAGCAGCTCCCCACTAGCGGGAGTGAATGAGCAGTTCTTC
j_call: TRBJ2-5; clone_size: NA; d_call: TRBD1; v_call: TRBV29-1; cdr3_aa: CSVLGGQGGETQYF; cdr3_nt: TGCAGCGTTCTCGGTGGACAGGGAGGAGAGACCCAGTACTTC
j_call: TRBJ1-4; clone_size: NA; d_call: TRBD1; v_call: TRBV2; cdr3_aa: CASSETGVANEKLFF; cdr3_nt: TGTGCCAGCAGCGAAACAGGGGTCGCTAATGAAAAACTGTTTTTT
j_call: TRBJ2-2; clone_size: few; d_call: TRBD2; v_call: TRBV27; cdr3_aa: CASSTGTSGGELFF; cdr3_nt: TGTGCCAGCAGTACTGGGACTAGCGGCGGGGAGCTGTTTTTT
j_call: TRBJ2-5; clone_size: NA; d_call: NA; v_call: TRBV2; cdr3_aa: CASRLVVETQYF; cdr3_nt: TGTGCCAGCAGACTAGTAGTCGAGACCCAGTACTTC
j_call: TRBJ2-1; clone_size: NA; d_call: NA; v_call: TRBV7-2; cdr3_aa: CASSLKRGAFEQFF; cdr3_nt: TGTGCCAGCAGCTTAAAACGGGGGGCATTTGAGCAGTTCTTC
j_call: TRBJ1-3; clone_size: NA; d_call: NA; v_call: TRBV21-1; cdr3_aa: CASSKRSGNTIYF; cdr3_nt: TGTGCCAGCAGCAAAAGGTCTGGAAACACCATATATTTT
j_call: TRBJ2-3; clone_size: NA; d_call: NA; v_call: TRBV10-3; cdr3_aa: CAISAHDSTDTQYF; cdr3_nt: TGTGCCATCAGTGCCCACGATAGCACAGATACGCAGTATTTT